The rows below give T cell receptor beta chains drawn from one sample of a study of neurological immune-mediated disorders. TCRdb redid the calling of the 5' RACE reads with MiXCR, one entry per CDR3 protein. The sample includes 70,000 to 95,000 distinct CDR3 sequences, approximately 13% of them seen just once. Material for sequencing was PBMCs. The receptors stem from a female donor with HTLV-1-associated myelopathy (HAM/TSP). CDR3s include the opening cysteine and the closing phenylalanine or tryptophan. D genes are given only for firm matches. Clone sizes are given selectively: once, few, many, or a class where the clone is expanded.

TRBJ1-1 few - TRBV25-1 CASRLGEGRVTEAFF TGTGCCAGCAGACTGGGGGAGGGACGGGTAACTGAAGCTTTCTTT
TRBJ2-7 many - TRBV7-3 CASSLFGAYEQYF TGTGCCAGCAGCTTATTCGGGGCCTACGAGCAGTACTTC
TRBJ1-5 many - TRBV15 CATSSWGSNQPQHF TGTGCCACCAGCAGTTGGGGTAGCAATCAGCCCCAGCATTTT
TRBJ2-6 - - TRBV5-1 CASSSGLSGANVLTF TGCGCCAGCAGCTCCGGTCTCTCTGGGGCCAACGTCCTGACTTTC
TRBJ2-5 medium-sized TRBD2 TRBV2 CASSEGGSNQETQYF TGTGCCAGCAGTGAAGGCGGGAGCAATCAAGAGACCCAGTACTTC
TRBJ2-6 many - TRBV10-3 CAINSGVSGANVLTF TGTGCCATCAATTCTGGAGTCTCTGGGGCCAACGTCCTGACTTTC
TRBJ2-6 many - TRBV10-3 CAISESGRSSGANVLTF TGTGCCATCAGTGAGTCCGGCAGGAGTTCTGGGGCCAACGTCCTGACTTTC
TRBJ1-1 many - TRBV5-1 CASSDAGPPNTEAFF TGCGCCAGCAGCGACGCCGGGCCTCCGAACACTGAAGCTTTCTTT
TRBJ2-3 many - TRBV5-5 CASSLGWRGLSTDTQYF TGTGCCAGCAGCTTGGGTTGGCGGGGGCTAAGCACAGATACGCAGTATTTT
TRBJ2-3 - - TRBV11-2 CASSTGVRQYF TGTGCCAGCAGTACGGGGGTTAGGCAGTATTTT
TRBJ1-3 many - TRBV12-5 CASGLGVRSSGNTIYF TGTGCTAGTGGTTTGGGGGTTAGGAGCTCTGGAAACACCATATATTTT
TRBJ2-3 many - TRBV4-1 CASSQDSFDTQYF TGCGCCAGCAGCCAAGATTCGTTCGATACGCAGTATTTT
TRBJ2-3 many TRBD1 TRBV5-1 CASSLQGFGSTDTQYF TGCGCCAGCAGCTTACAGGGGTTTGGGAGCACAGATACGCAGTATTTT
TRBJ2-7 many - TRBV7-7 CASSLGRGDTYEQYF TGTGCCAGCAGCTTAGGCAGGGGGGACACCTACGAGCAGTACTTC
TRBJ2-2 many TRBD1 TRBV5-1 CASSFIGGQGENTGELFF TGCGCCAGCAGCTTTATTGGCGGACAGGGGGAGAACACCGGGGAGCTGTTTTTT
TRBJ2-3 - - TRBV2 CASSEDYSTDTQYF TGTGCCAGCAGCGAGGACTATTCCACAGATACGCAGTATTTT
TRBJ1-2 few - TRBV28 CASRHYDPYGYTF TGTGCCAGCAGGCATTATGATCCCTATGGCTACACCTTC
TRBJ1-1 many - TRBV10-3 CAISESKGVNTEAFF TGTGCCATCAGTGAGTCGAAGGGAGTGAACACTGAAGCTTTCTTT
TRBJ2-1 few TRBD1 TRBV3-1 CASSPGTGGYNEQFF TGTGCCAGCAGCCCCGGGACAGGGGGGTACAATGAGCAGTTCTTC
TRBJ2-7 many TRBD1 TRBV12-3/TRBV12-4 CASSAGGRVPYEQYF TGTGCCAGCAGCGCAGGGGGCCGGGTTCCCTACGAGCAGTACTTC
TRBJ2-2 many - TRBV5-1 CASSQNIRGNTGELFF TGCGCCAGCAGCCAAAACATACGCGGGAACACCGGGGAGCTGTTTTTT
TRBJ2-1 once - TRBV2 CSSSSDAGNEQFF TGTTCCAGCAGTTCGGACGCCGGCAATGAGCAGTTCTTC
TRBJ1-4 many - TRBV25-1 CASRFPGGEKLFF TGTGCCAGCAGATTCCCCGGCGGGGAAAAACTGTTTTTT
TRBJ2-7 many - TRBV9 CASSVAFGYEQYF TGTGCCAGCAGCGTAGCGTTTGGCTACGAGCAGTACTTC
TRBJ1-1 many - TRBV10-3 CAISAHRLNTEAFF TGTGCCATCAGTGCACACAGGTTGAACACTGAAGCTTTCTTT
TRBJ1-5 many TRBD1 TRBV12-3/TRBV12-4 CASSLGRGFNQPQHF TGTGCCAGCAGTTTGGGCAGGGGGTTCAATCAGCCCCAGCATTTT
TRBJ1-6 many - TRBV20-1 CSASGSARKNSPLHF TGCAGTGCTAGTGGGTCCGCTCGTAAAAATTCACCCCTCCACTTT
TRBJ1-1 many - TRBV30 CAWSRSNTEAFF TGTGCCTGGAGCAGGAGTAACACTGAAGCTTTCTTT
TRBJ1-6 many - TRBV29-1 CSVQHRANSPLHF TGCAGCGTGCAGCACAGGGCAAATTCACCCCTCCACTTT
TRBJ2-6 many - TRBV30 CAFRLDAGANVLTF TGTGCCTTCCGATTAGATGCGGGGGCCAACGTCCTGACTTTC
TRBJ2-1 few - TRBV28 CASTSLGGLQGSLYSSYNEQFF TGTGCCAGCACCAGTTTGGGGGGACTACAGGGATCCCTCTATAGCTCCTACAATGAGCAGTTCTTC
TRBJ2-7 many - TRBV6-5 CASSYSPGSGAYEQYF TGTGCCAGCAGTTACTCGCCAGGGAGTGGTGCCTACGAGCAGTACTTC
TRBJ2-1 many TRBD1 TRBV28 CASSSPGQTYNEQFF TGTGCCAGCAGCTCACCGGGACAGACATACAATGAGCAGTTCTTC
TRBJ2-7 many - TRBV15 CATNKGLYEQYF TGTGCCACCAACAAGGGACTCTACGAGCAGTACTTC
TRBJ2-1 many TRBD2 TRBV18 CASSPPRGDEQFF TGTGCCAGCTCACCACCTCGGGGGGATGAGCAGTTCTTC
TRBJ2-3 many - TRBV12-3/TRBV12-4 CASSLDSTDTQYF TGTGCCAGCAGTTTAGACAGCACAGATACGCAGTATTTT
TRBJ2-1 - TRBD2 TRBV28 CASSLVEGGTSEQFF TGTGCCAGCAGTTTAGTAGAGGGGGGGACTAGCGAGCAGTTCTTT
TRBJ1-1 many - TRBV11-2 CASSLDSAAFF TGTGCCAGCAGCTTAGACAGTGCAGCTTTCTTT
TRBJ2-7 many TRBD2 TRBV15 CATSREGGTYEQYF TGTGCCACCAGCAGAGAGGGGGGGACCTACGAGCAGTACTTC
TRBJ1-2 few TRBD1 TRBV28 CASSPLDRAYGYTF TGTGCCAGCAGTCCACTGGACAGGGCCTATGGCTACACCTTC
TRBJ1-2 many - TRBV20-1 CSVSLGGYYGYTF TGCAGTGTCTCACTGGGGGGTTACTATGGCTACACCTTC
TRBJ2-3 many TRBD2 TRBV11-2 CASSFQRGATDTQYF TGTGCCAGCAGCTTCCAGCGGGGGGCCACAGATACGCAGTATTTT
TRBJ1-1 few - TRBV30 CAWSVSGTEAFF TGTGCCTGGAGTGTTTCGGGGACTGAAGCTTTCTTT
TRBJ1-1 - - TRBV3-1 CASSQETTEAFF TGTGCCAGCAGCCAAGAAACCACTGAAGCTTTCTTT
TRBJ2-3 - - TRBV20-1 CSARDLGGRTDTQYF TGCAGTGCTAGAGATCTGGGTGGGCGCACAGATACGCAGTATTTT
TRBJ2-3 many TRBD1 TRBV10-3 CAISPGQGRSADTQYF TGTGCCATCAGTCCCGGACAGGGAAGAAGCGCAGATACGCAGTATTTT
TRBJ2-7 many - TRBV5-1 CASSLDGWAGGYF TGCGCCAGCAGCTTGGACGGCTGGGCAGGAGGATACTTC
TRBJ2-2 - TRBD1 TRBV5-1 CASSPEPSGGLFF TGCGCCAGCTCCCCCGAGCCTTCAGGGGGGCTGTTTTTT
TRBJ2-7 - - TRBV27 CASSFFLGGGEQYF TGTGCCAGCAGCTTCTTTTTAGGGGGGGGTGAGCAGTACTTC
TRBJ2-7 - - TRBV6-6 CASGGSYYEQYF TGTGCCAGCGGGGGATCCTACTACGAGCAGTACTTC
TRBJ2-2 - - TRBV2 CASSLLGTGELFF TGTGCCAGCAGTCTTTTGGGCACCGGGGAGCTGTTTTTT
TRBJ2-7 few - TRBV5-4 CASSIDGTPSSYEQYF TGTGCCAGCAGCATTGACGGGACGCCAAGCTCCTACGAGCAGTACTTC
TRBJ2-1 many TRBD1 TRBV12-3/TRBV12-4 CASSPQGARGNEQFF TGTGCCAGCAGCCCGCAGGGGGCACGAGGTAATGAGCAGTTCTTC
TRBJ2-5 many TRBD2 TRBV7-2 CASTHGGSEETQYF TGTGCCAGCACCCACGGGGGGTCAGAAGAGACCCAGTACTTC